The 29 T cell receptor beta chains in this list originate from one sample, sequenced in a study of cytomegalovirus exposure and HLA in healthy donors. The PCR ran on 60 Vbeta and 13 Jbeta primers. Method: immunoSEQ multiplex PCR; TCRdb's copy keeps in-frame clones and lacks some. This sample has roughly 100,000 clones, with 66% found just once. The sequenced sample was PBMCs. These receptors came from a woman aged 50 to 60 in good health and CMV-seronegative.

The chain employs TRBV19 and TRBJ2-1; TRBD1 might be the D (5 bases). The CDR3 is 14 amino acids. V lost 7 bases to trimming and J lost 3 bases, with 13 bases between them. CDR1 LNHDA and CDR2 SQIVND come from the germline V gene (reference sequence). The CDR3 DNA reads TGTGCCAGTAAGGCCCAGGGAATCTACAATGAGCAGTTCTTC. This translates into CASKAQGIYNEQFF. Complete variable domain (other parts from reference TRBV19 and TRBJ2-1): DGGITQSPKYLFRKEGQNVTLSCEQNLNHDAMYWYRQDPGQGLRLIYYSQIVNDFQKGDIAEGYSVSREKKESFPLTVTSAQKNPTAFYLCASKAQGIYNEQFFGPGTRLTVL.

Comment on this clone: At one end the junction does not follow the germline gene, possibly because of a read error. The V gene is TRBV27, the J gene TRBJ1-6; perhaps TRBD1 as D (5 bases). The CDR3 has 13 amino acids. Germline values: CDR1 MNHEY, CDR2 SMNVEV (reference sequence). CDR3 loop: CASRLSGPSPLHF. The CDR3 nucleotides are TGTGCCAGCCGTTTATCGGGGCCTTCACCCCTCCACTTT.

V gene TRBV30 combines with J gene TRBJ2-7, with TRBD1 as a possible D gene (5 bases). Per the germline V gene, CDR1 is GTSNPN and CDR2 is SVGIG (reference sequence). The CDR3 totals 11 residues. Trimming removed 4 bases from V and 4 bases from J, with 8 bases in between. CDR3 nucleotides: TGTGCCTGGATGCAGGGTTACGAGCAGTACTTC. Protein: CAWMQGYEQYF.

This chain joins TRBV18 and TRBJ2-7; 9 positions match TRBD1. V lost 3 bases and J lost 3; bases outside the gene matches: 0. CDR3 length: 13 amino acids. CDR1 is KGHSH, CDR2 LQKENI, per germline. CDR3 loop: CASSPTGGYEQYF. The CDR3 coding sequence is TGTGCCAGCTCACCGACAGGGGGCTACGAGCAGTACTTC. Filled out from reference TRBV18 and TRBJ2-7, the complete variable domain reads NAGVMQNPRHLVRRRGQEARLRCSPMKGHSHVYWYRQLPEEGLKFMVYLQKENIIDESGMPKERFSAEFPKEGPSILRIQQVVRGDSAAYFCASSPTGGYEQYFGPGTRLTVT.

The V and J genes are TRBV7-9 and TRBJ1-3; possible D gene TRBD1, 5 bases. The length of the CDR3 is 14 residues. In germline, CDR1 is SEHNR, CDR2 FQNEAQ (reference sequence). Deletions cut 5 bases from V and 0 bases from J, with 8 bases between. The DNA for the CDR3 is TGTGCCAGCAGCCAAACAGGCTCTGGAAACACCATATATTTT. Translating it yields CASSQTGSGNTIYF.

The chain uses TRBV2 and TRBJ1-2, with D unresolved. Trimming shortened V by 4 bases and J by 6 bases, and 12 bases separated the two germline ends. The CDR3 runs to 13 residues. CDR1 is SNHLY and CDR2 is FYNNEI in the germline V gene. The CDR3 DNA follows: TGTGCCAGCAGTGTTGTAGAGGGAAATGGCTACACCTTC. This encodes CASSVVEGNGYTF.

The gene calls are TRBV2 and TRBJ1-5; the D gene is possibly TRBD1 (5 bases). Trimming took off 6 bases at V and 5 bases at J, with 11 bases between the two ends. Germline CDR1 and CDR2: SNHLY and FYNNEI. The CDR3 runs to 13 residues. The CDR3 loop reads CASSSGNDQPQHF. The CDR3 coding sequence is TGTGCCAGCAGCTCAGGGAACGATCAGCCCCAGCATTTT.

The chain has TRBV7-9 and TRBJ2-2; tentatively, D is TRBD1 (5 bases). Per the germline V gene, CDR1 is SEHNR and CDR2 is FQNEAQ (reference sequence). Trimming removed 3 bases from V and 4 bases from J, with 12 bases in between. The CDR3 extends over 15 amino acids. The CDR3 protein is CASSLASQATGELFF. The CDR3 DNA follows: TGTGCCAGCAGCTTGGCTTCACAGGCCACCGGGGAGCTGTTTTTT.

In this sample, this clone turned up a few times. The J gene is TRBJ2-7, the V gene TRBV7-2; 9 bases align to TRBD2. With V trimmed by 5 bases and J by 6 bases, 14 bases remained unmatched. CDR3 size: 16 residues. The germline V gene encodes CDR1 SGHTA and CDR2 FQGNSA. CDR3 DNA: TGTGCCAGCAGCCCAGGCGGGCTAGCGGGGCCAGGCGAGCAGTACTTC. This sequence encodes CASSPGGLAGPGEQYF.

V and J are TRBV7-9 and TRBJ2-1; TRBD2 aligns across 9 bases. Trimming removed 1 base from V and 3 bases from J; junction bases left unmatched: 10. CDR1 is SEHNR, CDR2 FQNEAQ, per germline (reference sequence). The CDR3 spans 18 residues. Here the CDR3 reads CASSLVGASGVGYNEQFF. The CDR3 DNA sequence: TGTGCCAGCAGCTTAGTCGGAGCTAGCGGGGTTGGCTACAATGAGCAGTTCTTC.

This clone has a handful of counts. This chain joins TRBV27 and TRBJ1-6, with D uncertain. With 3 bases removed from V and 5 bases from J, the gap between germline ends came to 8 bases. Germline CDR1 MNHEY, CDR2 SMNVEV (reference sequence). This CDR3 comprises 14 residues. CDR3 nucleotide sequence: TGTGCCAGCAGTTTCTGGCAAAATAATTCACCCCTCCACTTT. It encodes CASSFWQNNSPLHF.

This chain's CDR3 is CASSPPTSGTSYEQYF. Here the CDR3 DNA reads TGTGCCAGCTCACCACCAACTAGCGGTACCTCCTACGAGCAGTACTTC. J is TRBJ2-7 and V is TRBV18; the match to TRBD2 covers 8 bases. The germline V gene encodes CDR1 KGHSH and CDR2 LQKENI. V was pared by 0 bases and J by 0 bases, with 4 bases of the junction left unmatched. The CDR3 is made up of 16 amino acids.

The CDR3 loop reads CASSVSGTGGTEAFF. The CDR3 DNA follows: TGTGCCAGCAGCGTAAGCGGGACAGGGGGGACTGAAGCTTTCTTT. The J gene is TRBJ1-1, the V gene TRBV9; 11 bases are a match to TRBD1. CDR1 SGDLS and CDR2 YYNGEE come from the germline V gene. The V segment lost 1 base and the J segment 5 bases; nucleotides outside the gene matches: 4. The length of the CDR3 is 15 residues.

The chain links TRBV27 to TRBJ1-1, with D unresolved. This CDR3 spans 15 amino acids. Trimming shortened V by 2 bases and J by 2 bases, and 12 bases separated the two germline ends. Germline loops: CDR1 MNHEY, CDR2 SMNVEV (reference sequence). The CDR3 DNA sequence: TGTGCCAGCAGTTTAGCCGACACCATAAACACTGAAGCTTTCTTT. Its translation: CASSLADTINTEAFF.

V is TRBV18 and J is TRBJ1-3, with a weak D call TRBD1 (6 bases). Trimming cost V 1 base and J 2 bases, with 6 bases left between them. Germline CDR1 KGHSH, CDR2 LQKENI. CDR3 length: 14 residues. The CDR3 sequence is CASSPQGAGNTIYF. Here the CDR3 DNA reads TGTGCCAGCTCACCACAGGGGGCTGGAAACACCATATATTTT.

The V and J genes are TRBV5-1 and TRBJ1-3; TRBD1 agrees at 9 bases. The germline CDR1 and CDR2 sequences are SGHRS and YFSETQ. V trimming: 1 base; J trimming: 0 bases; junction bases outside the gene matches: 8. This CDR3 spans 18 amino acids. CDR3 sequence reads: CASSLTGGTYGSGNTIYF. CDR3 DNA sequence: TGCGCCAGCAGCTTGACAGGGGGCACTTATGGCTCTGGAAACACCATATATTTT. The complete variable domain, with remaining parts taken from reference TRBV5-1 and TRBJ1-3, reads KAGVTQTPRYLIKTRGQQVTLSCSPISGHRSVSWYQQTPGQGLQFLFEYFSETQRNKGNFPGRFSGRQFSNSRSEMNVSTLELGDSALYLCASSLTGGTYGSGNTIYFGEGSWLTVV.

This clone occurred once. This rearrangement joins TRBV5-1 to TRBJ2-6; 9 bases agree with TRBD2. The germline V gene has CDR1 SGHRS and CDR2 YFSETQ. The CDR3 spans 18 residues. Losses at the gene ends were 7 bases for V and 2 bases for J; bases not matched to a gene: 13. CDR3 amino acids: CASLPRGGGEAGANVLTF. In nucleotides, the CDR3 is TGCGCCAGCCTCCCGAGGGGCGGGGGGGAGGCTGGGGCCAACGTCCTGACTTTC.

This clone was counted only a few times. The genes are TRBV6-1 and TRBJ1-5, with a weak D call TRBD1 (5 bases). Germline assignment: CDR1 MNHNS and CDR2 SASEGT. The V end was cut by 2 bases, the J end by 3 bases, with 11 bases between. The CDR3 consists of 15 residues. The CDR3 DNA reads as TGTGCCAGCAGTGAATGGGGGGTGGTCAATCAGCCCCAGCATTTT. Protein: CASSEWGVVNQPQHF.

This chain joins TRBV28 and TRBJ1-5; 9 nucleotides line up with TRBD1. Germline CDR1 is MDHEN and CDR2 is SYDVKM. The junction had 11 bases not matched to a gene; V was cut back by 5 bases and J by 9 bases. This CDR3 is 15 amino acids long. The CDR3 reads CASSADRGRGWPQHF. The CDR3 DNA is TGTGCCAGCAGTGCCGACAGGGGGAGGGGATGGCCCCAGCATTTT.

J is TRBJ1-2 and V is TRBV27, with 7 bases matching TRBD1. CDR3 length equals 19 residues. Germline V lookup: CDR1 MNHEY, CDR2 SMNVEV (reference sequence). V shed 8 bases and J 4 bases; nucleotides not matched to a gene: 25. Here the CDR3 reads CASPSTPGQHITPIYGYTF. Here the CDR3 DNA reads TGTGCCAGCCCTAGTACCCCGGGACAGCATATTACCCCTATCTATGGCTACACCTTC.

This clone was seen only once. The chain couples TRBV2 to TRBJ2-7, with 7 positions matching TRBD2. The CDR3 length is 14 residues. With 7 bases clipped from V and 2 bases from J, the junction kept 8 bases outside the gene matches. Germline V gene sequence: CDR1 SNHLY, CDR2 FYNNEI. Here the CDR3 reads CASTSLAATYEQYF. In nucleotides, the CDR3 is TGTGCCAGCACCTCGCTAGCGGCTACCTACGAGCAGTACTTC. Variable domain in full (rest from reference TRBV2 and TRBJ2-7): EPEVTQTPSHQVTQMGQEVILRCVPISNHLYFYWYRQILGQKVEFLVSFYNNEISEKSEIFDDQFSVERPDGSNFTLKIRSTKLEDSAMYFCASTSLAATYEQYFGPGTRLTVT.

This clone was recorded once. J is TRBJ2-3 and V is TRBV5-4, with a tentative D call TRBD2 (5 bases). Germline V CDR1 and CDR2: SGHNT, YYREEE (reference sequence). V shed 4 bases and J shed 0 bases, with 15 bases lying between them. This CDR3 region has 16 residues. The CDR3 DNA reads TGTGCCAGCAGCCAGCCCCCGAGGACTAGCACAGATACGCAGTATTTT. Its protein product is CASSQPPRTSTDTQYF.

J is TRBJ2-1 and V is TRBV2; 11 bases map to TRBD2. CDR1 is SNHLY, CDR2 FYNNEI, per germline. With V trimmed by 6 bases and J by 8 bases, 15 bases remained unmatched. CDR3 size: 17 residues. CDR3: CASRKTSGKKRGDEQFF. CDR3 sequence (DNA): TGTGCCAGCAGGAAGACTAGCGGGAAAAAGAGAGGGGATGAGCAGTTCTTC.

The rearrangement links TRBV5-4 to TRBJ2-1; TRBD2 agrees at 14 bases. The V gene's germline CDR1 is SGHNT and CDR2 YYREEE (reference sequence). This CDR3 is built from 18 residues. V was pared by 3 bases and J by 0 bases, with 5 bases of the junction left unmatched. Here the CDR3 reads CASSSGLAGVSSYNEQFF. Here the CDR3 DNA reads TGTGCCAGCAGCTCGGGACTAGCGGGGGTCTCCTCCTACAATGAGCAGTTCTTC.

The CDR3 DNA sequence: TGTGCCAGCAGCTTAGTAGGGGGCCTTCTAGCGGGAGAATACGAGCAGTACTTC. This gives the protein CASSLVGGLLAGEYEQYF. The chain employs TRBV7-9 and TRBJ2-7, with 10 nucleotides matching TRBD2. Trimming at V came to 1 base and at J to 4 bases, leaving 13 bases not matched to a gene. This CDR3 contains 18 residues. CDR1 is SEHNR, CDR2 FQNEAQ, per germline (reference sequence).

This clone was recorded a few times. The chain employs TRBV5-8 and TRBJ1-5, with D unresolved. CDR1 and CDR2 (germline): SGHTS, YDEGEE. The V gene lost 4 bases and the J gene lost 7 bases, with 15 bases spanning the gap. CDR3 length equals 14 residues. In DNA, the CDR3 is TGTGCCAGCAGCCCGGGAATTCCGGGCCAGCCCCAGCATTTT. Protein sequence: CASSPGIPGQPQHF.

This clone has more than one count but fewer than ten. This same CDR3 is encoded by further DNA sequences in the sample. The chain combines TRBV6-5 with TRBJ1-1; 8 bases match TRBD1. The CDR3 is 14 amino acids. Germline-derived CDR1 and CDR2 are MNHEY and SVGAGI. Trimming at V came to 4 bases and at J to 4 bases, leaving 5 bases not matched to a gene. The DNA of the CDR3 is TGTGCCAGCAGTTCCCTCGACAGGGGCACTGAAGCTTTCTTT. The encoded protein is CASSSLDRGTEAFF.

The chain is built from TRBV12-5 and TRBJ1-5; D may be TRBD1 (6 bases). With 0 bases removed from V and 1 base from J, the gap between germline ends came to 19 bases. Germline V gene data show CDR1 as LGHNT and CDR2 as FRNRAP. CDR3 length: 19 amino acids. The CDR3 DNA follows: TGTGCTAGTGGTTTGGTTTTGGGCAGGGGAAGGGGCAGCAATCAGCCCCAGCATTTT. It codes for CASGLVLGRGRGSNQPQHF. Together with reference TRBV12-5 and TRBJ1-5, the CDR3 gives the full variable domain: DARVTQTPRHKVTEMGQEVTMRCQPILGHNTVFWYRQTMMQGLELLAYFRNRAPLDDSGMPKDRFSAEMPDATLATLKIQPSEPRDSAVYFCASGLVLGRGRGSNQPQHFGDGTRLSIL.

V gene TRBV5-5 combines with J gene TRBJ2-2, with a tentative D call TRBD2 (5 bases). Trimming removed 4 bases at V and 1 base at J, with 14 bases between. This CDR3 has 16 residues. The V gene's germline CDR1 is SGHKS and CDR2 YYEKEE (reference sequence). Here the CDR3 DNA reads TGTGCCAGCAGCGGGATACGGAGGTGGAACACCGGGGAGCTGTTTTTT. It encodes CASSGIRRWNTGELFF.